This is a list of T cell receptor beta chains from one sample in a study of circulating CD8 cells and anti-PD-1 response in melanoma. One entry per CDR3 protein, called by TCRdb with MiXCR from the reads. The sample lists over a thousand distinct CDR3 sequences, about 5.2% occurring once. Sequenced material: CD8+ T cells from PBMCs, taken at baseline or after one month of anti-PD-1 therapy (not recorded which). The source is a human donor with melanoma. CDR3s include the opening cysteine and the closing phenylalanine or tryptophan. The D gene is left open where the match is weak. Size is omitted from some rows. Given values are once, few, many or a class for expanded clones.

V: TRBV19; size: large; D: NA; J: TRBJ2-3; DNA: TGTGCCAGTAGGAGAAATGCATACGAGGCCACAGATACGCAGTATTTT; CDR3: CASRRNAYEATDTQYF
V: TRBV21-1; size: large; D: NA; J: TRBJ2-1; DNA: TGTGCCAGCAGCCTCAAGAGGGGGACAGGAAAATGGGACAATGAGCAGTTCTTC; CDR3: CASSLKRGTGKWDNEQFF
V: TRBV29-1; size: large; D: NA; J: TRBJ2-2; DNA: TGCAGCGCTTACACCGGGGAGCTGTTTTTT; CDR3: CSAYTGELFF
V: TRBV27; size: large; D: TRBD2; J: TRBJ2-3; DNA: TGTGCCAGCAGTGGGACTAGCGGGGGGACAGATACGCAGTATTTT; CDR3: CASSGTSGGTDTQYF
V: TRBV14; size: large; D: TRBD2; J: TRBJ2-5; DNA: TGTGCCAGCAGCCAGTCGGGGGGGCAAGAGACCCAGTACTTC; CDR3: CASSQSGGQETQYF
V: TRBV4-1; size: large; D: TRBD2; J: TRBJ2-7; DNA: TGCGCCAGCAGCCAAGGGTCTCGCGGGGGGGACGAGCAGTACTTC; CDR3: CASSQGSRGGDEQYF
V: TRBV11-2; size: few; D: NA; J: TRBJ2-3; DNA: TGTGCCAGCAGCTTAGCATCGCAGGGAAAGGATACGCAGTATTTT; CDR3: CASSLASQGKDTQYF
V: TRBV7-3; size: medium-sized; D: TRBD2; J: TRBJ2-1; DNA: TGTGCCAGCAGCTTAGGGACTAGCTCGTCTGAGCAGTTCTTC; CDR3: CASSLGTSSSEQFF
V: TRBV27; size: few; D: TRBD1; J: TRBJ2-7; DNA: TGTGCCAGCAGTCCCAGACAGGGTTCCTACGAGCAGTACTTC; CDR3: CASSPRQGSYEQYF
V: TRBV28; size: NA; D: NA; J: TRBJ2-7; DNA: TGTGCCAGCAGTGGGACGGAGCCCCTATCCTACGAGCAGTACTTC; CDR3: CASSGTEPLSYEQYF
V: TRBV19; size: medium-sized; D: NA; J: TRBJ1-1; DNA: TGTGCCAGTAGTATGATGGGCACGGGCACTGAAGCTCTCTTT; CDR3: CASSMMGTGTEALF
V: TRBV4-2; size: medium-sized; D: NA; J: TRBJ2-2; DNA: TGTGCCAGCAGCCATAGATCCGGACTATCGGACGGGGAGCTGTTTTTT; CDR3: CASSHRSGLSDGELFF